A single sample gave rise to the 14 T cell receptor beta chains below, sequenced in a study of pediatric ulcerative colitis. Libraries were prepared by immunoSEQ multiplex PCR; TCRdb keeps only in-frame clonotypes and omits some of them. Of 20,000 to 25,000 clones in the sample, roughly 70% were seen once. The rectum was sampled with one to two pinch biopsies at colonoscopy. Sequenced: gut tissue. All receptors derive from a boy younger than 18 with severe ulcerative colitis.

This clone occurred a few times. The chain has TRBV18 and TRBJ2-7; TRBD1 matches 8 bases. CDR1 is KGHSH, CDR2 LQKENI, per germline. This CDR3 comprises 15 residues. With V trimmed by 6 bases and J by 0 bases, 7 bases remained unmatched. The CDR3 DNA follows: TGTGCCAGCTCTCTGACAGGGGCCGGCTCCTACGAGCAGTACTTC. It yields the protein CASSLTGAGSYEQYF.

The chain joins TRBV30 to TRBJ2-3; maybe TRBD2 (6 bases). The CDR3 runs 15 residues. The germline V gene encodes CDR1 GTSNPN and CDR2 SVGIG (reference sequence). With 4 bases removed from V and 3 bases from J, the gap between germline ends came to 17 bases. For the CDR3, the DNA is TGTGCCTGGACCTTAGGCGGCGGGATGACAGATACGCAGTATTTT. Translated: CAWTLGGGMTDTQYF.

This clone appeared a single time. The V call is TRBV20-1, the J call TRBJ2-1; D perhaps matches TRBD2 (5 bases). This CDR3 region has 10 residues. Trimming took off 6 bases at V and 12 bases at J, with 12 bases between the two ends. The germline V gene has CDR1 DFQATT and CDR2 SNEGSKA (reference sequence). CDR3 DNA sequence: TGCAGTGCCTTGGGTGAGGGGCAGTTCTTC. Its translation is CSALGEGQFF.

V is TRBV11-2 and J is TRBJ2-1; D uncertain. Germline V gene data show CDR1 as SGHAT and CDR2 as FQNNGV. The CDR3 is made up of 14 amino acids. V was shortened by 1 base and J by 0 bases, with 4 bases between the two germline ends. The CDR3 nucleotides are TGTGCCAGCAGCTTAGGCTCCTCCTACAATGAGCAGTTCTTC. Translating gives CASSLGSSYNEQFF.

This clone was detected only a few times. The V and J genes are TRBV6-5 and TRBJ1-2; 9 bases line up with TRBD1. CDR3 length equals 15 residues. Looked up from germline, CDR1 is MNHEY and CDR2 is SVGAGI. Trimming took 4 bases from V and 4 from J; bases not matched to a gene: 7. The chain's CDR3 is CASSSGTGGAYGYTF. CDR3 DNA: TGTGCCAGCAGTTCCGGTACAGGGGGCGCCTATGGCTACACCTTC.

The V gene is TRBV11-3, the J gene TRBJ2-7; 8 bases agree with TRBD2. The CDR3 runs 15 residues. The germline CDR1 and CDR2 sequences are SGHNT and YENEEA. V trimming: 3 bases; J trimming: 2 bases; junction bases outside the gene matches: 6. The CDR3 is CASSFSGTQTYEQYF. The CDR3 DNA is TGTGCCAGCAGCTTTAGCGGGACGCAAACCTACGAGCAGTACTTC. The entire variable domain, with the rest obtained from reference TRBV11-3 and TRBJ2-7, is as follows: EAGVVQSPRYKIIEKKQPVAFWCNPISGHNTLYWYLQNLGQGPELLIRYENEEAVDDSQLPKDRFSAERLKGVDSTLKIQPAELGDSAVYLCASSFSGTQTYEQYFGPGTRLTVT.

The rearrangement uses TRBV21-1 and TRBJ2-5; the DNA was not used to check the table's D call, TRBD1. TRBV21-1 is a known pseudogene. CDR3 size: 16 residues. CDR3 nucleotide sequence: TGTGCCAGCAGCATCAACAGGGTATTGGGCCAAGAGACCCAGTACTTC. Its protein is CASSINRVLGQETQYF.

The CDR3 DNA is TGTGCCATCAGTGATGCCCCACCAAGCTCCTCTGGGGCCAACGTCCTGACTTTC. Residues: CAISDAPPSSSGANVLTF. The chain combines TRBV10-3 with TRBJ2-6; D ambiguous. The CDR3 covers 18 residues. Per germline, CDR1 ENHRY and CDR2 SYGVKD. The V end lost 3 bases, the J end lost 0 bases, and 15 bases lay between the germline ends.

The chain has TRBV27 and TRBJ1-1; D gene ambiguous. This CDR3 contains 12 residues. The V gene lost 4 bases and the J gene lost 0 bases, with 3 bases spanning the gap. Germline-derived CDR1 and CDR2 are MNHEY and SMNVEV (reference sequence). The CDR3 DNA follows: TGTGCCAGCAGTTCAGTGAACACTGAAGCTTTCTTT. Its translation is CASSSVNTEAFF.

The J gene is TRBJ1-1, the V gene TRBV27; D ambiguous. The CDR3 spans 15 residues. V was cut by 2 bases and J by 0 bases, with 10 bases left in between. Per the germline V gene, CDR1 is MNHEY and CDR2 is SMNVEV (reference sequence). The CDR3 is CASSLGEAMNTEAFF. In DNA, the CDR3 is TGTGCCAGCAGTTTAGGGGAGGCCATGAACACTGAAGCTTTCTTT.

The chain joins TRBV5-4 to TRBJ2-7, with D maybe TRBD2 (6 bases). The CDR3 is 16 amino acids. The germline CDR1 and CDR2 sequences are SGHNT and YYREEE (reference sequence). V lost 4 bases and J lost 1, with 18 bases in between. CDR3 DNA: TGTGCCAGCAGCCCCGAGGCTAGCGCGAGATCCTACGAGCAGTACTTC. It translates to CASSPEASARSYEQYF. Full variable domain (missing parts from reference TRBV5-4 and TRBJ2-7): ETGVTQSPTHLIKTRGQQVTLRCSSQSGHNTVSWYQQALGQGPQFIFQYYREEENGRGNFPPRFSGLQFPNYSSELNVNALELDDSALYLCASSPEASARSYEQYFGPGTRLTVT.

There are a few counts of this clone. The CDR3 sequence is CASSLAWGTSYNEQFF. In nucleotides, the CDR3 is TGTGCCAGCAGCTTAGCCTGGGGGACTAGCTACAATGAGCAGTTCTTC. The V gene is TRBV7-2, the J gene TRBJ2-1; 8 bases fit TRBD2. This CDR3 comprises 16 residues. V was clipped by 0 bases and J by 3 bases; unmatched bases: 4. Per the germline V gene, CDR1 is SGHTA and CDR2 is FQGNSA.

This chain uses TRBV2 with TRBJ2-7; D ambiguous. Germline CDR1 is SNHLY and CDR2 is FYNNEI. The V gene lost 4 bases and the J gene lost 5 bases, with 9 bases spanning the gap. The CDR3 is 12 residues long. The CDR3 spells CASSGVRDEQYF. CDR3 bases: TGTGCCAGCAGTGGAGTCCGGGACGAGCAGTACTTC.

The genes are TRBV12-5 and TRBJ2-7; TRBD2 matches at 8 bases. With 1 base clipped from V and 1 base from J, the junction kept 3 bases outside the gene matches. CDR3 length equals 15 residues. Germline V gene data show CDR1 as LGHNT and CDR2 as FRNRAP. CDR3 in DNA: TGTGCTAGTGGTTTGGGGGCGGGAGGTTCCTACGAGCAGTACTTC. Its translation is CASGLGAGGSYEQYF.